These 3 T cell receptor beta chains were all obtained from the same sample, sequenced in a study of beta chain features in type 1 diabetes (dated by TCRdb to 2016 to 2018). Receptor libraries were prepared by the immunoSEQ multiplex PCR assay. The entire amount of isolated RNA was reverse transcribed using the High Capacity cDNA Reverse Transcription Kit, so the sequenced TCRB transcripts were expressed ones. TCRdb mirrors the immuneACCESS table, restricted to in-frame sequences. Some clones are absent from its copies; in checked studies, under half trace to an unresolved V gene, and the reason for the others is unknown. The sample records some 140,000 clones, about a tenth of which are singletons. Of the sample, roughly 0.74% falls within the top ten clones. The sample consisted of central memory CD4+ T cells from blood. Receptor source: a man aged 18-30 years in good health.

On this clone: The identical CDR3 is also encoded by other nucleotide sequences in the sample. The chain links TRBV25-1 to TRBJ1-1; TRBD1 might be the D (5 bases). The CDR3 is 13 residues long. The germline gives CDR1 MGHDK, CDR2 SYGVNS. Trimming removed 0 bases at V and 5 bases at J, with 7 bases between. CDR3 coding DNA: TGTGCCAGCAGTGAATATCGGGGGACTGAAGCTTTCTTT. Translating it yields CASSEYRGTEAFF.

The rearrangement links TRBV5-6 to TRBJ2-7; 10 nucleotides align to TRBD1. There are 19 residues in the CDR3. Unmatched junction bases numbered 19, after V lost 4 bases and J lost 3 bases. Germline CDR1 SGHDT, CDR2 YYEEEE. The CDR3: CASSSVFLPSRTGGYEQYF. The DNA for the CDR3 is TGTGCCAGCAGCAGTGTATTCCTCCCTTCCCGGACAGGGGGCTACGAGCAGTACTTC.

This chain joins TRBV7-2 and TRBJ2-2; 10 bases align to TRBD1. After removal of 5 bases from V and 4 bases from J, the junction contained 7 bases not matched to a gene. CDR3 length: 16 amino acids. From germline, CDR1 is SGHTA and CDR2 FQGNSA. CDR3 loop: CASSPPGTGVTGELFF. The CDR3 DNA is TGTGCCAGCAGCCCCCCCGGGACAGGGGTCACCGGGGAGCTGTTTTTT.